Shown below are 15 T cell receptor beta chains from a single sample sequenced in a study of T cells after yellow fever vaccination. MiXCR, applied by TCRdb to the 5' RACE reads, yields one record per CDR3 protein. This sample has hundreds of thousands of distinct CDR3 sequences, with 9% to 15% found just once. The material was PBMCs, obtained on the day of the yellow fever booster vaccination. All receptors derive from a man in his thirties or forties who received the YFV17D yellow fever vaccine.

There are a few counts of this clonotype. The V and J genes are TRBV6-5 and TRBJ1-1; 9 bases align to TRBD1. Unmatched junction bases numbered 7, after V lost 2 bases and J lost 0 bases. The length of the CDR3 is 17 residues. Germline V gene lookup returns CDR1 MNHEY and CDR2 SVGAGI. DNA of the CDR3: TGTGCCAGCAGTTACAAACAGGGGGCTTGGATGAACACTGAAGCTTTCTTT. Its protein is CASSYKQGAWMNTEAFF.

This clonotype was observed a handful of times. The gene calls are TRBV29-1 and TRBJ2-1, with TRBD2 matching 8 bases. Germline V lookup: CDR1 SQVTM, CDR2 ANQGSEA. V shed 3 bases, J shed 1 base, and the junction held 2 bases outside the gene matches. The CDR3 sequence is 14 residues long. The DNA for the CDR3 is TGCAGCGTTGAGGTAGCGGGGTCCTACAATGAGCAGTTCTTC. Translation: CSVEVAGSYNEQFF.

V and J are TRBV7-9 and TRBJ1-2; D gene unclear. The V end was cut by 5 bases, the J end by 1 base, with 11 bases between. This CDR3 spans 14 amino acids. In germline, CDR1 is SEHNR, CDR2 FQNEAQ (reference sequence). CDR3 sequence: CASSTWNLNYGYTF. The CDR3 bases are TGTGCCAGCAGCACATGGAACCTTAACTATGGCTACACCTTC.

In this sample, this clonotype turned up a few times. CDR3 residues: CASSARLGNYEQYF. CDR3 sequence (DNA): TGTGCCAGCAGCGCGCGACTAGGGAACTACGAGCAGTACTTC. The V call is TRBV7-2, the J call TRBJ2-7, with D possibly TRBD2 on 6 matching bases. This CDR3 has 14 residues. V dropped 5 bases and J dropped 3 bases, with 14 bases sitting between them. Germline CDR1 is SGHTA and CDR2 is FQGNSA.

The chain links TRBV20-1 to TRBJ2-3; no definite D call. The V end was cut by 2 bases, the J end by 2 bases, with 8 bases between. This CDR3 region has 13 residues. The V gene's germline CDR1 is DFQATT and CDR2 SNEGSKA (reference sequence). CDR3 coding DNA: TGCAGTGCTAGACACCAACCCACAGATACGCAGTATTTT. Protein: CSARHQPTDTQYF.

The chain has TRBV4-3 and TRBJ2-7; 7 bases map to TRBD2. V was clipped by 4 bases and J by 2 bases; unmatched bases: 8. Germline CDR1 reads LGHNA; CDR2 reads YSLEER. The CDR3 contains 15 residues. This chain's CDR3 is CASSPGSGKTYEQYF. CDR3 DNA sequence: TGCGCCAGCAGCCCAGGGAGCGGGAAGACCTACGAGCAGTACTTC.

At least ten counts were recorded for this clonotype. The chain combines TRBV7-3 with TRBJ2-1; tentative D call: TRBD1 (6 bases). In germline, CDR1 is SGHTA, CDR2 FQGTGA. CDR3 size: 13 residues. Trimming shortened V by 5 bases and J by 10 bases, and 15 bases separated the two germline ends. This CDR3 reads CASSPGPDREQFF. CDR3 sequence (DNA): TGTGCCAGCAGCCCCGGGCCAGACAGGGAGCAGTTCTTC.

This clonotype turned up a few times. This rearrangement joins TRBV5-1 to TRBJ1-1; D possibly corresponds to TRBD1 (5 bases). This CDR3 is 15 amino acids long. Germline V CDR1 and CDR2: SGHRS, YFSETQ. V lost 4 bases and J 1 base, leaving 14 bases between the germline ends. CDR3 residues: CASSPGGARNTEAFF. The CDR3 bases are TGCGCCAGCAGCCCCGGTGGGGCCAGGAACACTGAAGCTTTCTTT.

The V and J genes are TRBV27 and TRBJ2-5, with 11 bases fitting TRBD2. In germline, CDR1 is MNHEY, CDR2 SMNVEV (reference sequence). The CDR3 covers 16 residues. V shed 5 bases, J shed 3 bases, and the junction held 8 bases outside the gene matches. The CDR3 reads CASSTQLAGVEETQYF. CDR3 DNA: TGTGCCAGCAGTACCCAACTAGCGGGAGTGGAAGAGACCCAGTACTTC.

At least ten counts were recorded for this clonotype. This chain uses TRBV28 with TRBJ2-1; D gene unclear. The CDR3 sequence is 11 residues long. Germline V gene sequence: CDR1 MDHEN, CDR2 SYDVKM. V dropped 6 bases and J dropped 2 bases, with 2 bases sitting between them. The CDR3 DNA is TGTGCCAGCAGGACCTACAATGAGCAGTTCTTC. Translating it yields CASRTYNEQFF.

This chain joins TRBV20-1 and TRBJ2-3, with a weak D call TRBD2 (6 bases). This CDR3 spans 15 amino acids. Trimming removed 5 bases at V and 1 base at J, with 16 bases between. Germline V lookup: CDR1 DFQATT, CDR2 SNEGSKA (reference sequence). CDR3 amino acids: CSARRWRARTDTQYF. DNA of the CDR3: TGCAGTGCTCGGAGATGGAGGGCCCGCACAGATACGCAGTATTTT.

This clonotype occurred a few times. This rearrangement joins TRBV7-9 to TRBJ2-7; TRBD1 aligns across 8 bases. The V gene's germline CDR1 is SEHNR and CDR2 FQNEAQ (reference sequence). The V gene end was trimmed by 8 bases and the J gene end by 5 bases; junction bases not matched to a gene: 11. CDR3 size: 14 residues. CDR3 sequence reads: CASAFGQGIDEQYF. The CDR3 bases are TGTGCCAGCGCCTTCGGACAGGGAATCGACGAGCAGTACTTC.

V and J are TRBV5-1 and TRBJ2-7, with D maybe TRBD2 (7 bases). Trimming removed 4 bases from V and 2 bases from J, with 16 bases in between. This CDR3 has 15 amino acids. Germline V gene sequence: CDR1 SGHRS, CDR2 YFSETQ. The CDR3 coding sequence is TGCGCCAGCAGCCCGGGGGGCCGAACGCCCTACGAGCAGTACTTC. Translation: CASSPGGRTPYEQYF.

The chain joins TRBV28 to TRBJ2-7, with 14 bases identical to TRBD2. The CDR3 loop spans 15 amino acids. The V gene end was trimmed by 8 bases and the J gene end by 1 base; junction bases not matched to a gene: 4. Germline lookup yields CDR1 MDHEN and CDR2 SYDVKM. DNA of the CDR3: TGTGCCAGCGGACGGACTAGCGGGAGGTCCTACGAGCAGTACTTC. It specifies CASGRTSGRSYEQYF.

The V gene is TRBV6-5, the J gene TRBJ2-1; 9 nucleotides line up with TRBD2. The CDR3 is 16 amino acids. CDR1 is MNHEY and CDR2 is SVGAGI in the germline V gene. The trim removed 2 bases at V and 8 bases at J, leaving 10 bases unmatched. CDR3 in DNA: TGTGCCAGCAGTTACCTGGGCGGGAGGGCCGGGGATGAGCAGTTCTTC. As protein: CASSYLGGRAGDEQFF.